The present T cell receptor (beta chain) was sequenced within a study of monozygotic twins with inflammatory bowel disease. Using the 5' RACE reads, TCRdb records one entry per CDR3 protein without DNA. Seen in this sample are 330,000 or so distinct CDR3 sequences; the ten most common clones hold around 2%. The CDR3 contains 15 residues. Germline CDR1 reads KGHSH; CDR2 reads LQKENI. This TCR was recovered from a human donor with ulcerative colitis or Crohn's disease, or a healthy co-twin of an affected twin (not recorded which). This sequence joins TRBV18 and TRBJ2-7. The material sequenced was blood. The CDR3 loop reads CASSISPSDTYEQYF.